This T cell receptor beta chain was found in a study of shared clonotypes between healthy human individuals. The V gene end was trimmed by 1 base and the J gene end by 6 bases; junction bases not matched to a gene: 7. The CDR3 runs 16 residues. Germline loops: CDR1 LGHNA, CDR2 YSLEER. At the deep level, the assay was run. The protocol was immunoSEQ multiplex PCR, while the TCRdb copy is restricted to in-frame clones and leaves out a portion. The sample lists 1,500,000 or so clones; around 98.5% were seen once. About this clone: The antigen is unknown.

Findings and limits, study-wide: Sharing of clonotypes among donors was expected to vary with sequencing depth. In having few donors, the study represented limited genetic and exposure-history diversity. A generally larger estimated richness was seen in naive subsets than in memory subsets.

V and J are TRBV4-3 and TRBJ2-3, with TRBD2 matching over 10 bases. Sequencing used naive CD4+ T cells sorted from blood. Subset in this sample: CD45RA+ positively selected. This TCR came from a man in his thirties or forties in good health. The CDR3 region is CASSQGVPSGSDTQYF. CDR3 sequence (DNA): TGCGCCAGCAGCCAAGGAGTACCTAGCGGGAGTGATACGCAGTATTTT.